One TCR beta chain is described in this entry. The target antigen is unknown. Amplification of TCR alpha and beta CDR3 regions from RNA used iRepertoire nested multiplex PCR. TCRdb re-analysed the multiplex PCR reads in MiXCR, keeping a single row per CDR3 protein. The data show about 410,000 distinct CDR3 sequences, with roughly two fifths seen just once and about 12% held by the top ten. This sample is part of a study of glioma-infiltrating T cells. Study-wide results and limits: Shared blood CDR3 signature motifs marked patients with low tissue-blood divergence.

The CDR3 runs to 15 residues. The germline V gene has CDR1 LNHNV and CDR2 YYDKDF (reference sequence). Trimming removed 0 bases from V and 9 bases from J, with 14 bases in between. The receptor was isolated from a human donor with low-grade glioma or glioblastoma, undergoing nonglioma brain surgery, or in good health (not recorded which). The chain carries TRBV15 and TRBJ1-4; D is undetermined. Sequencing used glioma tissue, nonneoplastic brain tissue, or PBMCs (not recorded which). The CDR3 loop is CATSRDRVLLQKLFF. CDR3 DNA sequence: TGTGCCACCAGCAGAGATCGGGTCCTACTCCAAAAACTGTTTTTT.